The T cell receptor beta chain described here comes from a study of shared clonotypes between healthy human individuals. TCRdb's table, derived via immunoSEQ multiplex PCR, lists solely in-frame clones and lacks some. This sample has millions of clones, with over 85% found just once. In regard to this clone: Its antigen remains unidentified.

Germline CDR1 MNHNS, CDR2 SASEGT. V was shortened by 11 bases and J by 2 bases, with 13 bases between the two germline ends. The CDR3 sequence is 13 residues long. General observations from the study: Having only a few donors restricted how much genetic and exposure-history diversity was captured. The four-donor shared clonotypes exceeded non-shared clonotypes in generation probability, with non-shared ones scoring lower.

The chain combines TRBV6-1 with TRBJ1-5; D gene uncertain. The sequence came from a man younger than 35 in good health. Sequencing was carried out using naive CD4+ T cells sorted from blood. Subset here: CD45RA+ positively selected. CDR3 DNA: TGTGCCTCCGGCCGGATGGGCAATCAGCCCCAGCATTTT. This codes for CASGRMGNQPQHF.